Sequencing of this T cell receptor beta chain was carried out in a study of blood T cell repertoires in COVID-19. Across the whole study: T cells, B-cell-depleted T cells, or PBMCs provided the cDNA or gDNA that served as material.

The CDR3 totals 16 residues. Looked up from germline, CDR1 is SGHTA and CDR2 is FQGTGA. V shed 5 bases and J 1 base; nucleotides not matched to a gene: 3. Per the study methods: Quantification of nucleated cells was approximated via reference gene primer amplification. Sequencing used immunoSEQ multiplex PCR; TCRdb keeps in-frame clones, though not all of them. V and J calls and clone size are as listed in that table; D and trimming were resolved from the DNA. The data hold hundreds of thousands of clones, with 65% to 90% observed a single time. This TCR came from a human donor in a cohort sampled during active COVID-19. V is TRBV7-3 and J is TRBJ2-3; 13 nucleotides align to TRBD2. The sequenced sample consisted of peripheral blood. The CDR3 DNA is TGTGCCAGCAGCCAAGGGACTAGCGGGGGCACAGATACGCAGTATTTT. This gives the protein CASSQGTSGGTDTQYF.